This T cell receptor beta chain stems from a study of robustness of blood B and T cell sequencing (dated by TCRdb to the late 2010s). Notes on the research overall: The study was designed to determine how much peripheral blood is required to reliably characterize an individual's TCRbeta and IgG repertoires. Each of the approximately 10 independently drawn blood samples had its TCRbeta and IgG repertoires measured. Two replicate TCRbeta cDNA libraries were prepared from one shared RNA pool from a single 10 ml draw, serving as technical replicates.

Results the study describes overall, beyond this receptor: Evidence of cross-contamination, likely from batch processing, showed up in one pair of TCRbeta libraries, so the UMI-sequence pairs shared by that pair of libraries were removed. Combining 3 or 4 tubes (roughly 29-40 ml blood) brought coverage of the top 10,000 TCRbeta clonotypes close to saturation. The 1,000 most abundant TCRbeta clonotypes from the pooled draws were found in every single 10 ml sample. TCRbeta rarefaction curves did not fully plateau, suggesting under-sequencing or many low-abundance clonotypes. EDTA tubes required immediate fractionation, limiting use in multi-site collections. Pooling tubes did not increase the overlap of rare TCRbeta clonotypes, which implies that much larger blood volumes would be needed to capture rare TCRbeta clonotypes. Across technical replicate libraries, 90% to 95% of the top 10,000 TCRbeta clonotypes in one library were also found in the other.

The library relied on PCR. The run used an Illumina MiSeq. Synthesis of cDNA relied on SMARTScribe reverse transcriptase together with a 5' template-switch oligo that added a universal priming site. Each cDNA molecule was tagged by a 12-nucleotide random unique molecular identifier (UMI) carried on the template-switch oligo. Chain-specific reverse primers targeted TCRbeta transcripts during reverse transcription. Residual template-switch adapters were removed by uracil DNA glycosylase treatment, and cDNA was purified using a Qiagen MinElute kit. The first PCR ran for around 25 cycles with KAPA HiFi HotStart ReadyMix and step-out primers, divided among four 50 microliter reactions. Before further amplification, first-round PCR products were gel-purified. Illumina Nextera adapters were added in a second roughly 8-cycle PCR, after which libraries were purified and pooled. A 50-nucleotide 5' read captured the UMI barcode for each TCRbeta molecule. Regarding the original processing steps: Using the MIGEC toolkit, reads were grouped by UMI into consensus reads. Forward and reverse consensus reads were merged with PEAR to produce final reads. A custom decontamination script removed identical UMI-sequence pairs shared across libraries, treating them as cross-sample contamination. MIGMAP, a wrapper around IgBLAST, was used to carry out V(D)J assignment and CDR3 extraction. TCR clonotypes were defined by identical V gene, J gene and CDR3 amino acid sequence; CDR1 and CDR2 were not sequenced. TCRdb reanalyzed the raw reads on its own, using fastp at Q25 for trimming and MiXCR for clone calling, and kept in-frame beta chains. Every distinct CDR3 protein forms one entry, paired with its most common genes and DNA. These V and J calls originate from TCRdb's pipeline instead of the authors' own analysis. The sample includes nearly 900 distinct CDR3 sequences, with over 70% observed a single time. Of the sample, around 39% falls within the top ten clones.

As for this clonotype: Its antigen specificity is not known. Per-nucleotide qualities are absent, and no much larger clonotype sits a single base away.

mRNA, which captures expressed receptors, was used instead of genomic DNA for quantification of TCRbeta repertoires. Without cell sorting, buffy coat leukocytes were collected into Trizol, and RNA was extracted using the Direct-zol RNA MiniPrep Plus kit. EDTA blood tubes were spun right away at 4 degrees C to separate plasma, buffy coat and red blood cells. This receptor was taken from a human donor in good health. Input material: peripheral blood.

CDR3 sequence: CASSLRDSDYNEQFF. The DNA sequence is given as TGTGCCAGCAGCCTCCGGGACAGTGACTACAATGAGCAGTTCTTC. This chain joins TRBV6-1 to TRBJ2-1; 7 bases in the middle match TRBD1. The CDR3 runs 15 residues from the cysteine to the phenylalanine. The entry retains the CDR3 DNA only, 45 bases that are in frame from base 1. The junction shows trimming of 6 bases on V and 3 bases on J, and the gene matches do not reach 8 bases of it. The germline V gene specifies MNHNS as CDR1 and SASEGT as CDR2.